These 31 T cell receptor beta chains were sequenced from one sample in a study of T cells in Graves' hyperthyroidism and ophthalmopathy. Amplified TCR beta CDR3 regions came from RNA transcripts. Primed by the HTBI set, a first-round RT-PCR was run on the TCR CDR3. Each CDR3 protein is one row after TCRdb ran MiXCR on the multiplex PCR reads. Of approximately 430,000 distinct CDR3 sequences in the sample, 15% to 18% are singletons; the top ten hold over 7.5%. The sample taken for sequencing was blood. The receptor source for this set is a woman younger than 30 with Graves' hyperthyroidism.

The chain carries TRBV20-1 and TRBJ2-4; 9 nucleotides match TRBD1. CDR1 and CDR2 (germline): DFQATT, SNEGSKA (reference sequence). V shed 5 bases, J shed 2 bases, and the junction held 10 bases outside the gene matches. This CDR3 has 16 amino acids. CDR3 bases: TGCAGTGCTGAGGACAGGGGCGCTGGTTCCAAAAACATTCAGTACTTC. Amino acid sequence: CSAEDRGAGSKNIQYF.

This clonotype was observed a few times. The V call is TRBV5-1, the J call TRBJ2-2; 11 bases fit TRBD1. The CDR3 contains 17 residues. V was pared by 1 base and J by 5 bases, with 7 bases of the junction left unmatched. Germline assignment: CDR1 SGHRS and CDR2 YFSETQ. The DNA of the CDR3 is TGCGCCAGCAGCTTGTATGCGGACAGGGGGCGAACCGGGGAGCTGTTTTTT. This codes for CASSLYADRGRTGELFF.

As concerns this clonotype: Its ends do not fully match the called genes, so a read error is possible. The chain carries TRBV10-3 and TRBJ1-5, with TRBD1 as a possible D gene (5 bases). The germline CDR1 and CDR2 sequences are ENHRY and SYGVKD. The CDR3 has 18 residues. CDR3 nucleotide sequence: TGTGCGATCAGTGAAGCCGGGAGGGACGGATATAGCAATCAGCCCCAGCATTTT. It encodes CAISEAGRDGYSNQPQHF.

The V and J genes are TRBV3-1 and TRBJ2-2; no clear D. CDR3 length equals 14 residues. V was cut by 0 bases and J by 6 bases, with 8 bases left in between. The germline V gene encodes CDR1 LGHDT and CDR2 YNNKEL (reference sequence). The DNA for the CDR3 is TGTGCCAGCAGCCAAGACCTAAACGCCGGGGAGCTGTTTTTT. It specifies CASSQDLNAGELFF. Using reference TRBV3-1 and TRBJ2-2 for the parts outside the CDR3, the full variable domain is DTAVSQTPKYLVTQMGNDKSIKCEQNLGHDTMYWYKQDSKKFLKIMFSYNNKELIINETVPNRFSPKSPDKAHLNLHINSLELGDSAVYFCASSQDLNAGELFFGEGSRLTVL.

This clonotype has more than one count but fewer than ten. V usage is TRBV4-2 and J usage is TRBJ2-7; 9 bases fit TRBD2. Germline V CDR1 and CDR2: LGHNA, YNFKEQ. Trimming cost V 0 bases and J 3 bases; bases outside gene matches: 6. The CDR3 length is 16 residues. In nucleotides, the CDR3 is TGTGCCAGCAGCCAAGATTCAGCGGGAGGAGGCTACGAGCAGTACTTC. Translation: CASSQDSAGGGYEQYF.

This clonotype appeared many times. This chain links TRBV18 with TRBJ2-5, with TRBD2 matching over 9 bases. In germline, CDR1 is KGHSH, CDR2 LQKENI. This CDR3 has 14 residues. Unmatched junction bases numbered 2, after V lost 4 bases and J lost 2 bases. CDR3 loop: CASSHSGGQETQYF. The CDR3 bases are TGTGCCAGCTCACATAGCGGGGGTCAAGAGACCCAGTACTTC.

This clonotype has only a few counts. J is TRBJ2-5 and V is TRBV5-4; 7 bases align to TRBD2. V was pared by 4 bases and J by 6 bases, with 6 bases of the junction left unmatched. Germline V gives CDR1 SGHNT, CDR2 YYREEE (reference sequence). The CDR3 runs 13 residues. The CDR3 protein is CASSPGREQTQYF. DNA of the CDR3: TGTGCCAGCAGCCCTGGGAGGGAACAGACCCAGTACTTC. Filled out from reference TRBV5-4 and TRBJ2-5, the complete variable domain reads ETGVTQSPTHLIKTRGQQVTLRCSSQSGHNTVSWYQQALGQGPQFIFQYYREEENGRGNFPPRFSGLQFPNYSSELNVNALELDDSALYLCASSPGREQTQYFGPGTRLLVL.

As for this clonotype: One end of the junction fails to match germline, which may point to a read error. V usage is TRBV10-3 and J usage is TRBJ1-2, with TRBD1 matching over 7 bases. This CDR3 is built from 15 residues. Looked up from germline, CDR1 is ENHRY and CDR2 is SYGVKD. CDR3 sequence: CAIRLVAGTDYGYTF. The CDR3 DNA follows: TGTGCCATCAGACTTGTAGCCGGGACAGACTATGGCTACACCTTT.

There are many counts of this clonotype. The V and J genes are TRBV28 and TRBJ2-5; D is uncertain. The CDR3 sequence is 13 residues long. Per germline, CDR1 MDHEN and CDR2 SYDVKM. The V end was cut by 6 bases, the J end by 5 bases, with 13 bases between. The CDR3 region is CASSRDARETQYF. DNA of the CDR3: TGTGCCAGCAGCCGAGACGCCCGGGAGACCCAGTACTTC.

This clonotype showed up many times. The CDR3 DNA follows: TGTGCCAGCAGCCCAGGCACCGGGGGAAGGGAGCAGTACTTC. This encodes CASSPGTGGREQYF. The rearrangement uses TRBV3-1 and TRBJ2-7; tentatively, D is TRBD2 (6 bases). The ends were cut back, 4 bases at V and 7 bases at J, with 17 bases in the middle. CDR1 LGHDT and CDR2 YNNKEL come from the germline V gene (reference sequence). The CDR3 is made up of 14 amino acids.

Many counts were recorded for this clonotype. This sequence joins TRBV7-3 and TRBJ2-1; 10 bases align to TRBD1. This CDR3 comprises 21 residues. CDR1 and CDR2 from the germline V gene are SGHTA and FQGTGA. Trimming removed 5 bases from V and 0 bases from J; junction bases left unmatched: 19. CDR3 sequence reads: CASSPTGGTGEGGSSYNEQFF. In DNA form, the CDR3 reads TGTGCCAGCAGCCCTACTGGGGGGACAGGGGAGGGGGGAAGCTCCTACAATGAGCAGTTCTTC.

This clonotype was counted many times. The rearrangement uses TRBV3-1 and TRBJ2-3, with D unresolved. Germline-derived CDR1 and CDR2 are LGHDT and YNNKEL (reference sequence). V dropped 5 bases and J dropped 7 bases, with 19 bases sitting between them. The length of the CDR3 is 15 residues. DNA for the CDR3: TGTGCCAGCAGCTCTCCTGGAAGCGCGAAGAATACGCAGTATTTT. Amino acid sequence: CASSSPGSAKNTQYF.

This clonotype came up many times. The chain has TRBV5-1 and TRBJ1-1; TRBD1 is a possible D gene (6 bases). The V gene lost 1 base and the J gene lost 1 base, with 8 bases spanning the gap. The CDR3 spans 14 residues. Per the germline V gene, CDR1 is SGHRS and CDR2 is YFSETQ. The CDR3 sequence is CASSLQGGNTEAFF. As DNA, the CDR3 is TGCGCCAGCAGCTTGCAAGGGGGGAACACTGAAGCTTTCTTT. The complete variable domain, with remaining parts taken from reference TRBV5-1 and TRBJ1-1, reads KAGVTQTPRYLIKTRGQQVTLSCSPISGHRSVSWYQQTPGQGLQFLFEYFSETQRNKGNFPGRFSGRQFSNSRSEMNVSTLELGDSALYLCASSLQGGNTEAFFGQGTRLTVV.

This clonotype was detected many times. The chain is built from TRBV12-3 or TRBV12-4 and TRBJ2-7; 9 nucleotides align to TRBD2. The trim removed 6 bases at V and 4 bases at J, leaving 13 bases unmatched. The CDR3 loop spans 16 amino acids. CDR3 bases: TGTGCCAGCAGCCTCGGGGAGCTAGCGGGAAGGTACGAGCAGTACTTC. The encoded protein is CASSLGELAGRYEQYF.

The chain is built from TRBV18 and TRBJ1-1; no clear D gene. V was cut by 0 bases and J by 3 bases, with 8 bases left in between. Per germline, CDR1 KGHSH and CDR2 LQKENI. The CDR3 totals 14 residues. CDR3 nucleotide sequence: TGTGCCAGCTCACCACCGACCCGGGACACTGAAGCTTTCTTT. This translates into CASSPPTRDTEAFF.

The chain has TRBV12-5 and TRBJ1-3; D is unclear. Germline V gene data show CDR1 as LGHNT and CDR2 as FRNRAP. V lost 0 bases and J lost 4, with 10 bases in between. There are 15 residues in the CDR3. Written as DNA, the CDR3 is TGTGCTAGTGGTTTGGTAAAAGGGCAAGGAAACACCATATATTTT. Amino acid sequence: CASGLVKGQGNTIYF. Filled out from reference TRBV12-5 and TRBJ1-3, the complete variable domain reads DARVTQTPRHKVTEMGQEVTMRCQPILGHNTVFWYRQTMMQGLELLAYFRNRAPLDDSGMPKDRFSAEMPDATLATLKIQPSEPRDSAVYFCASGLVKGQGNTIYFGEGSWLTVV.

This clonotype was picked up many times. J is TRBJ2-1 and V is TRBV30, with D uncertain. Trimming cost V 0 bases and J 0 bases, with 6 bases left between them. The CDR3 is 14 residues long. CDR1 and CDR2 from the germline V gene are GTSNPN and SVGIG (reference sequence). The CDR3 DNA reads TGTGCCTGGAGTGTTTCCAGCTCCTACAATGAGCAGTTCTTC. Its protein is CAWSVSSSYNEQFF.

This clonotype was seen repeatedly, ten times or more. The chain's CDR3 is CASSTASGRAGELFF. The DNA of the CDR3 is TGTGCCAGCAGCACCGCTAGCGGGAGGGCCGGGGAGCTGTTTTTT. The gene calls are TRBV7-6 and TRBJ2-2; 12 nucleotides line up with TRBD2. The length of the CDR3 is 15 residues. Looked up from germline, CDR1 is SGHVS and CDR2 is FNYEAQ. J lost 6 bases, V lost 5 bases, and 4 bases had no gene match. Full variable domain (rest looked up from reference TRBV7-6 and TRBJ2-2): GAGVSQSPRYKVTKRGQDVALRCDPISGHVSLYWYRQALGQGPEFLTYFNYEAQQDKSGLPNDRFSAERPEGSISTLTIQRTEQRDSAMYRCASSTASGRAGELFFGEGSRLTVL.

This clonotype has a handful of counts. This chain uses TRBV28 with TRBJ1-4; D unresolved. The CDR3 consists of 15 residues. Germline V gene sequence: CDR1 MDHEN, CDR2 SYDVKM. The V end was cut by 2 bases, the J end by 8 bases, with 15 bases between. Here the CDR3 DNA reads TGTGCCAGCAGTTTAGGCCAAGCCTCAAGAGAAAAACTGTTTTTT. Protein sequence: CASSLGQASREKLFF. The full variable domain, completed using reference TRBV28 and TRBJ1-4, is DVKVTQSSRYLVKRTGEKVFLECVQDMDHENMFWYRQDPGLGLRLIYFSYDVKMKEKGDIPEGYSVSREKKERFSLILESASTNQTSMYLCASSLGQASREKLFFGSGTQLSVL.

This clonotype was seen only a few times. Relative to the germline gene, one junction end is altered; a read error may explain this. V gene TRBV4-1 combines with J gene TRBJ2-3, with TRBD1 matching over 8 bases. There are 16 residues in the CDR3. CDR1 and CDR2 (germline): MGHRA, YSYEKL. CDR3 DNA sequence: TGCGCCTGCAGCCTTCCGGTGACAGGGGATGGGGATACGCAGTATTTT. Translated, it gives CACSLPVTGDGDTQYF.

This clonotype appeared many times. The chain recombines TRBV25-1 with TRBJ2-7, with D possibly TRBD1 on 6 matching bases. The CDR3 runs 14 residues. Trimming left V 7 bases short and J 2 bases short, with 15 bases between. The germline gives CDR1 MGHDK, CDR2 SYGVNS. The CDR3 region has the DNA TGTGCCAGCAAACGGGACACTCACCCCTACGAGCAGTACTTC. Translated, it gives CASKRDTHPYEQYF.

This clonotype was found many times. The V and J genes are TRBV27 and TRBJ2-1; 7 positions agree with TRBD2. Germline V gene lookup returns CDR1 MNHEY and CDR2 SMNVEV (reference sequence). The CDR3 is 14 amino acids. The V and J ends lost 2 bases and 7 bases, in that order; junction bases with no gene match: 5. Here the CDR3 reads CASSLAGARNEQFF. The DNA of the CDR3 is TGTGCCAGCAGTTTAGCGGGAGCCCGTAATGAGCAGTTCTTC.

This clonotype was observed many times. This chain joins TRBV5-1 and TRBJ1-2; no definite D call. The CDR3 is 15 residues long. The V gene lost 0 bases and the J gene lost 1 base, with 10 bases spanning the gap. Looked up from germline, CDR1 is SGHRS and CDR2 is YFSETQ. The CDR3 loop reads CASSLAPGDNYGYTF. The CDR3 DNA follows: TGCGCCAGCAGCTTGGCCCCCGGAGATAACTATGGCTACACCTTC. Looking up the rest from reference TRBV5-1 and TRBJ1-2 gives the full variable domain: KAGVTQTPRYLIKTRGQQVTLSCSPISGHRSVSWYQQTPGQGLQFLFEYFSETQRNKGNFPGRFSGRQFSNSRSEMNVSTLELGDSALYLCASSLAPGDNYGYTFGSGTRLTVV.

In the case of this clonotype: A much larger clone lies a single base off, so this may be a read error. Without the conserved terminal phenylalanine or tryptophan, this CDR3 likely stems from a read error. This rearrangement joins TRBV5-4 to TRBJ1-2; D call uncertain. Looked up from germline, CDR1 is SGHNT and CDR2 is YYREEE (reference sequence). The CDR3 loop spans 15 amino acids. Trimming shortened V by 1 base and J by 5 bases, and 15 bases separated the two germline ends. CDR3 sequence: CASSLRREKSYGYTL. The CDR3 DNA reads as TGTGCCAGCAGCTTGCGCCGGGAGAAATCTTATGGCTACACCCTC.

There are a few counts of this clonotype. This could be a read error, since a much larger clone is one nucleotide away. Because it lacks the conserved phenylalanine or tryptophan at the end, this CDR3 is likely a read error. V is TRBV12-3 or TRBV12-4 and J is TRBJ1-1; 7 bases map to TRBD1. CDR3 length equals 11 residues. The CDR3: CSDRSDTEAFL. CDR3 DNA sequence: TGTTCGGACAGGTCAGACACTGAAGCTTTCCTT.

V usage is TRBV9 and J usage is TRBJ2-1, with a weak D call TRBD2 (5 bases). Trimming pared 1 base from V and 5 bases from J, leaving 10 bases between. The germline V gene has CDR1 SGDLS and CDR2 YYNGEE. This CDR3 is built from 14 residues. The CDR3 sequence: CASSVSSGNNEQFF. Here the CDR3 DNA reads TGTGCCAGCAGCGTATCCAGCGGTAACAATGAGCAGTTCTTC.

This clonotype was seen many times. V usage is TRBV12-3 or TRBV12-4 and J usage is TRBJ2-7, with 9 bases lining up with TRBD2. V lost 4 bases to trimming and J lost 0 bases; unmatched junction nucleotides: 4. The CDR3 has 15 residues. The DNA for the CDR3 is TGTGCCAGCAGTTCGACTAGCGGAAGCTCCTACGAGCAGTACTTC. It specifies CASSSTSGSSYEQYF.

This clonotype was detected ten times or more. The genes are TRBV7-3 and TRBJ2-2, with 10 bases matching TRBD1. Germline trimming cut 5 bases from V and 11 bases from J; bases unmatched to any gene: 11. CDR1 SGHTA and CDR2 FQGTGA come from the germline V gene. This CDR3 is 15 amino acids long. The DNA of the CDR3 is TGTGCCAGCAGCCAAAGGGGAGGGACAGGGGAAGAGCTGTTTTTT. Translation: CASSQRGGTGEELFF.

There are many counts of this clonotype. This rearrangement joins TRBV20-1 to TRBJ2-5, with 7 bases fitting TRBD1. The length of the CDR3 is 16 residues. Germline CDR1 reads DFQATT; CDR2 reads SNEGSKA (reference sequence). Losses at the gene ends were 5 bases for V and 2 bases for J; bases not matched to a gene: 14. Here the CDR3 reads CSAPGIDRDLQETQYF. As DNA, the CDR3 is TGCAGTGCTCCGGGTATAGACAGGGACCTACAAGAGACCCAGTACTTC.

This clonotype was seen ten or more times. The chain carries TRBV20-1 and TRBJ2-7; 8 nucleotides line up with TRBD1. Germline CDR1 reads DFQATT; CDR2 reads SNEGSKA (reference sequence). V dropped 3 bases and J dropped 6; count of bases not matched to a gene: 13. The CDR3 loop spans 15 amino acids. CDR3 DNA sequence: TGCAGTGCTAGTAGGCCCGACAGGGGCGGAACCGAGCAGTACTTC. As protein: CSASRPDRGGTEQYF.

In this sample, this clonotype turned up many times. The chain uses TRBV28 and TRBJ1-2, with TRBD1 identical over 9 bases. CDR1 is MDHEN, CDR2 SYDVKM, per germline. The length of the CDR3 is 17 residues. The trim removed 4 bases at V and 4 bases at J, leaving 13 bases unmatched. The DNA of the CDR3 is TGTGCCAGCAGTTCCCGCTTAAGGGGGGACAGGGCCTATGGCTACACCTTC. Its translation: CASSSRLRGDRAYGYTF.